This TCR beta chain was recovered during a study of T-cell memory formation after mild COVID-19. A few counts support this clonotype. TCRdb re-derived calls from the 5' RACE reads in MiXCR, one entry per CDR3 protein. The table records about 400,000 distinct CDR3 sequences, 20% to 25% of them present only once. The CDR3 length is 13 residues. CDR1 is SQVTM and CDR2 is ANQGSEA in the germline V gene. V was shortened by 2 bases and J by 0 bases, with 4 bases between the two germline ends. The receptor comes from an adult woman who had mild COVID-19 (a few samples of this study predate the infection). Cell type and time point are not known. The source material was PBMCs or a T cell subset sorted from them (not recorded which). V gene TRBV29-1 combines with J gene TRBJ2-2; D is ambiguous. This CDR3 is CSVEQPNTGELFF. The CDR3 DNA follows: TGCAGCGTTGAACAACCGAACACCGGGGAGCTGTTTTTT.